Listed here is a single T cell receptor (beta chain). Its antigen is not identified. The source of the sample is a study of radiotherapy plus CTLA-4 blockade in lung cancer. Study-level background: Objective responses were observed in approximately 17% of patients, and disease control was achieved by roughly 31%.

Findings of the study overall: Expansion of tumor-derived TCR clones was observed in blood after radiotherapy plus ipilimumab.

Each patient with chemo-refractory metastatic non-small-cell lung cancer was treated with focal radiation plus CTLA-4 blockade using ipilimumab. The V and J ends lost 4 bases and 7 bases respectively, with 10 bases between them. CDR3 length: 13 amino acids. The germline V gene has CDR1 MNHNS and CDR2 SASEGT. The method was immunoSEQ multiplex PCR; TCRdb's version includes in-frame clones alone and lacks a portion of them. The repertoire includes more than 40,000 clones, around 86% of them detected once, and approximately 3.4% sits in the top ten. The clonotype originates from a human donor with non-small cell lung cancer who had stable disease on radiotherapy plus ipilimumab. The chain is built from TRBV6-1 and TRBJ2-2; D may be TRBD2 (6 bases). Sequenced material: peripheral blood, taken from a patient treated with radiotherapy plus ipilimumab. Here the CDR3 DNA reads TGTGCCAGCAGTGCGGGGACTGTCGGGGAGCTGTTTTTT. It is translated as CASSAGTVGELFF.